The 30 T cell receptor beta chains listed next were all sequenced from one sample in a study of cytomegalovirus exposure and HLA in healthy donors (TCRdb year 2017). Library method: the immunoSEQ multiplex PCR assay. For the multiplex PCR, a mixture combining 60 forward primers for TCR Vbeta segments and 13 reverse primers for TCR Jbeta segments was used. The table was pulled from immuneACCESS by TCRdb, which kept in-frame rearrangements only. Such tables lose some clones; where checked, under half of the loss comes from unresolved V genes, and the rest has no known cause. The sample profile shows about 150,000 clones; 64% of them were found once. The top ten clonotypes cover around 2.5% of the sample. Sequencing used PBMCs. The receptors were sampled from a woman aged 40-49 years in good health and CMV-seronegative.

This clone was counted between two and nine times. This sequence joins TRBV5-1 and TRBJ1-2, with a possible D match to TRBD1 (5 bases). The V gene's germline CDR1 is SGHRS and CDR2 YFSETQ. This CDR3 is 15 amino acids long. V was cut by 2 bases and J by 6 bases, with 17 bases left in between. The CDR3 DNA sequence: TGCGCCAGCAGCTTCGAGACAGCCCTTGGGGATGGCTACACCTTC. This gives the protein CASSFETALGDGYTF.

The chain is built from TRBV18 and TRBJ1-1; 9 bases map to TRBD1. The CDR3 covers 15 residues. Germline V gene sequence: CDR1 KGHSH, CDR2 LQKENI. V gave up 1 base and J gave up 8 bases; unmatched junction bases: 8. CDR3 sequence reads: CASSPQQGAFGEAFF. CDR3 sequence (DNA): TGTGCCAGCTCACCACAACAGGGGGCCTTCGGGGAAGCTTTCTTT.

The rearrangement joins TRBV5-4 to TRBJ2-2, with 13 bases lining up with TRBD2. The CDR3 sequence is 17 residues long. The germline CDR1 and CDR2 sequences are SGHNT and YYREEE (reference sequence). The V gene end was trimmed by 4 bases and the J gene end by 6 bases; junction bases not matched to a gene: 9. The CDR3 DNA follows: TGTGCCAGCAGCCCAAGGACTAGCGGGGGACTCCCCGGGGAGCTGTTTTTT. Amino acid sequence: CASSPRTSGGLPGELFF.

The chain couples TRBV6-1 to TRBJ1-3; unclear D gene. This CDR3 contains 13 residues. V lost 7 bases and J lost 2, with 9 bases in between. From germline, CDR1 is MNHNS and CDR2 SASEGT. The CDR3 bases are TGTGCCAGCACCATAACTCCTGGAAACACCATATATTTT. Amino acids: CASTITPGNTIYF.

This clone was seen only a few times. V usage is TRBV15 and J usage is TRBJ2-1, with 12 bases matching TRBD2. The germline V gene encodes CDR1 LNHNV and CDR2 YYDKDF (reference sequence). The CDR3 extends over 16 amino acids. V was pared by 1 base and J by 7 bases, with 5 bases of the junction left unmatched. CDR3 nucleotide sequence: TGTGCCACCAGCAGAGCCCGCGGACTAGCGGGGAATGAGCAGTTCTTC. Encoded protein: CATSRARGLAGNEQFF.

This sequence joins TRBV30 and TRBJ1-2; D might be TRBD1 (5 bases). CDR3 size: 12 residues. Trimming left V 6 bases short and J 3 bases short, with 11 bases between. Germline loops: CDR1 GTSNPN, CDR2 SVGIG (reference sequence). DNA of the CDR3: TGTGCCTGTCCAGGGTATTACTATGGCTACACCTTC. Protein sequence: CACPGYYYGYTF.

This chain connects TRBV7-6 to TRBJ1-2; TRBD1 matches 8 bases. The germline V gene encodes CDR1 SGHVS and CDR2 FNYEAQ. J was trimmed by 1 base and V by 5 bases; bases with no gene match: 9. This CDR3 has 16 residues. The CDR3: CASSLKDRADNYGYTF. The CDR3 DNA follows: TGTGCCAGCAGCCTCAAGGACAGGGCCGATAACTATGGCTACACCTTC.

This clone has only a few counts. V is TRBV9 and J is TRBJ1-2; 9 bases are shared with TRBD1. Germline V gene lookup returns CDR1 SGDLS and CDR2 YYNGEE. This CDR3 region has 20 residues. V trimming: 3 bases; J trimming: 0 bases; junction bases outside the gene matches: 18. DNA of the CDR3: TGTGCCAGCAGCGAACCCACGGTGATCGGACAGGGGAATTCTAACTATGGCTACACCTTC. It encodes CASSEPTVIGQGNSNYGYTF.

This clone has only a few counts. CDR3 sequence reads: CASTLVGGFSYNEQFF. In nucleotides, the CDR3 is TGTGCCAGCACCCTAGTGGGGGGATTCTCCTACAATGAGCAGTTCTTC. The chain couples TRBV7-2 to TRBJ2-1, with D maybe TRBD2 (6 bases). The CDR3 is 16 residues long. The V and J ends lost 7 bases and 0 bases respectively, with 16 bases between them. Germline CDR1 SGHTA, CDR2 FQGNSA.

This chain connects TRBV7-2 to TRBJ2-3, with 8 nucleotides matching TRBD2. The CDR3 runs 17 residues. The V gene's germline CDR1 is SGHTA and CDR2 FQGNSA. With 5 bases clipped from V and 2 bases from J, the junction kept 12 bases outside the gene matches. This CDR3 reads CASSTFGGGISTDTQYF. In nucleotides, the CDR3 is TGTGCCAGCAGCACGTTCGGCGGGGGGATCTCCACAGATACGCAGTATTTT.

The chain links TRBV10-2 to TRBJ1-5, with 7 positions matching TRBD1. Trimming removed 8 bases from V and 6 bases from J; junction bases left unmatched: 10. Germline lookup yields CDR1 WSHSY and CDR2 SAAADI. This CDR3 spans 14 amino acids. The CDR3 nucleotides read TGCGCCAGCGCCCCAGGGGGATCGGGTCAGCCCCAGCATTTT. Its translation is CASAPGGSGQPQHF.

This sequence joins TRBV19 and TRBJ1-1; D possibly corresponds to TRBD1 (5 bases). Looked up from germline, CDR1 is LNHDA and CDR2 is SQIVND (reference sequence). V dropped 2 bases and J dropped 1 base, with 14 bases sitting between them. CDR3 size: 16 residues. CDR3 sequence: CASSIKRPGRNTEAFF. CDR3 DNA: TGTGCCAGTAGTATAAAAAGGCCAGGGCGGAACACTGAAGCTTTCTTT.

This sequence joins TRBV19 and TRBJ1-2; D ambiguous. The V and J ends lost 3 bases and 4 bases respectively, with 12 bases between them. The CDR3 runs 14 residues. Per germline, CDR1 LNHDA and CDR2 SQIVND (reference sequence). This CDR3 is CASSMREEGYGYTF. The CDR3 region has the DNA TGTGCCAGTAGTATGAGGGAAGAGGGCTATGGCTACACCTTC.

V usage is TRBV14 and J usage is TRBJ2-2; TRBD2 matches 8 bases. V was clipped by 1 base and J by 9 bases; unmatched bases: 4. The CDR3 length is 14 residues. Looked up from germline, CDR1 is SGHDN and CDR2 is FVKESK. CDR3 in amino acids: CASSQVGGGRELFF. As DNA, the CDR3 is TGTGCCAGCAGCCAAGTCGGGGGGGGCCGGGAGCTGTTTTTT. Full variable domain (outside the CDR3, taken from reference TRBV14 and TRBJ2-2): EAGVTQFPSHSVIEKGQTVTLRCDPISGHDNLYWYRRVMGKEIKFLLHFVKESKQDESGMPNNRFLAERTGGTYSTLKVQPAELEDSGVYFCASSQVGGGRELFFGEGSRLTVL.

The chain uses TRBV15 and TRBJ1-5; weak D call: TRBD1 (5 bases). The germline V and J ends were trimmed by 0 bases and 4 bases, with 10 bases remaining between them. The CDR3 covers 15 residues. The V gene's germline CDR1 is LNHNV and CDR2 YYDKDF (reference sequence). The CDR3 protein is CATSRDKGPNQPQHF. Here the CDR3 DNA reads TGTGCCACCAGCAGAGATAAGGGGCCTAATCAGCCCCAGCATTTT.

This chain uses TRBV2 with TRBJ1-2, with D unresolved. Trimming removed 5 bases from V and 6 bases from J, with 13 bases in between. The CDR3 runs to 13 residues. CDR1 is SNHLY, CDR2 FYNNEI, per germline. The CDR3 here is CASSSSGVHGYTF. The CDR3 coding sequence is TGTGCCAGCAGTTCAAGCGGGGTTCATGGCTACACCTTC.

V and J are TRBV6-5 and TRBJ2-7, with D perhaps matching TRBD1 (6 bases). V was clipped by 2 bases and J by 0 bases, with 8 bases between them. CDR1 is MNHEY and CDR2 is SVGAGI in the germline V gene. This CDR3 has 14 residues. The CDR3 is CASSYQDSSYEQYF. CDR3 DNA: TGTGCCAGCAGTTACCAGGACAGCTCCTACGAGCAGTACTTC.

This clone was detected a few times. This sequence joins TRBV5-5 and TRBJ1-2; TRBD1 might be the D (5 bases). The CDR3 sequence is 16 residues long. Germline lookup yields CDR1 SGHKS and CDR2 YYEKEE (reference sequence). Trimming left V 4 bases short and J 0 bases short, with 16 bases between. The CDR3 reads CASSPLAGGSNYGYTF. CDR3 nucleotide sequence: TGTGCCAGCAGCCCGTTAGCGGGGGGATCTAACTATGGCTACACCTTC.

This chain uses TRBV6-5 with TRBJ2-2; TRBD2 matches 7 bases. Germline CDR1 reads MNHEY; CDR2 reads SVGAGI. This CDR3 region has 15 residues. Trimming took 5 bases from V and 3 from J; bases not matched to a gene: 6. The CDR3 DNA reads TGTGCCAGCAGTCCCCTGGCGGGGGACACCGGGGAGCTGTTTTTT. Amino acid sequence: CASSPLAGDTGELFF.

This clone was picked up a small number of times. The rearrangement uses TRBV7-6 and TRBJ1-1, with D perhaps TRBD1 (6 bases). The V gene lost 1 base and the J gene lost 6 bases, with 9 bases spanning the gap. This CDR3 contains 13 residues. Germline loops: CDR1 SGHVS, CDR2 FNYEAQ. As DNA, the CDR3 is TGTGCCAGCAGCTTAGTGGGGACATCTGAAGCTTTCTTT. Translation gives CASSLVGTSEAFF.

The chain carries TRBV30 and TRBJ1-6; 9 nucleotides match TRBD1. CDR1 is GTSNPN, CDR2 SVGIG, per germline (reference sequence). The CDR3 is 13 amino acids. Unmatched junction bases numbered 2, after V lost 0 bases and J lost 11 bases. The DNA of the CDR3 is TGTGCCTGGAGTGTAGGACAGGGGACACCCCTCCACTTT. Translation: CAWSVGQGTPLHF. The entire variable domain, with the rest obtained from reference TRBV30 and TRBJ1-6, is as follows: SQTIHQWPATLVQPVGSPLSLECTVEGTSNPNLYWYRQAAGRGLQLLFYSVGIGQISSEVPQNLSASRPQDRQFILSSKKLLLSDSGFYLCAWSVGQGTPLHFGNGTRLTVT.

This clone was observed a few times. The V and J genes are TRBV5-1 and TRBJ1-2; the D gene is possibly TRBD1 (5 bases). V was cut by 0 bases and J by 2 bases, with 5 bases left in between. From germline, CDR1 is SGHRS and CDR2 YFSETQ. The CDR3 loop spans 13 amino acids. CDR3 sequence reads: CASSLDRNYGYTF. CDR3 bases: TGCGCCAGCAGCTTGGACAGGAACTATGGCTACACCTTC.

This clone showed up just a few times. The CDR3 is CASSPLPGGLSSTDTQYF. As DNA, the CDR3 is TGTGCCAGCAGCCCTCTACCGGGGGGCCTCTCTAGCACAGATACGCAGTATTTT. The chain couples TRBV7-3 to TRBJ2-3, with D possibly being TRBD2 (7 bases). This CDR3 spans 18 amino acids. V dropped 5 bases and J dropped 0 bases, with 21 bases sitting between them. Germline V gene lookup returns CDR1 SGHTA and CDR2 FQGTGA.

The chain employs TRBV7-8 and TRBJ2-1; tentative D call: TRBD2 (7 bases). Germline CDR1 and CDR2: SGHVS and FQNEAQ. The CDR3 has 16 residues. Trimming shortened V by 4 bases and J by 8 bases, and 21 bases separated the two germline ends. The CDR3 sequence is CASSSREGTGIYEQFF. The CDR3 DNA follows: TGTGCCAGCAGCTCTAGGGAGGGTACAGGGATCTATGAGCAGTTCTTC.

The chain has TRBV5-4 and TRBJ1-3, with a possible D match to TRBD1 (6 bases). V lost 4 bases to trimming and J lost 0 bases, with 20 bases between them. The CDR3 is made up of 18 amino acids. Germline-derived CDR1 and CDR2 are SGHNT and YYREEE (reference sequence). Written as DNA, the CDR3 is TGTGCCAGCAGCCCCGTCGGACAGACTAACATCTCTGGAAACACCATATATTTT. Protein: CASSPVGQTNISGNTIYF.

The chain uses TRBV4-1 and TRBJ2-5, with TRBD2 matching over 11 bases. This CDR3 is built from 17 residues. V was clipped by 6 bases and J by 1 base; unmatched bases: 10. The germline gives CDR1 MGHRA, CDR2 YSYEKL. The CDR3 is CASSLPDSGGGQETQYF. DNA for the CDR3: TGCGCCAGCAGTCTACCAGATAGCGGGGGGGGCCAAGAGACCCAGTACTTC.

V gene TRBV7-9 combines with J gene TRBJ2-7; D is undetermined. CDR1 is SEHNR, CDR2 FQNEAQ, per germline (reference sequence). This CDR3 comprises 13 residues. Trimming removed 0 bases from V and 5 bases from J, with 8 bases in between. The DNA of the CDR3 is TGTGCCAGCAGCTTAGCCCAACAGAACGAGCAGTACTTC. Protein: CASSLAQQNEQYF.

This rearrangement joins TRBV7-2 to TRBJ1-5; 7 bases map to TRBD1. Germline CDR1 and CDR2: SGHTA and FQGNSA. After removal of 5 bases from V and 5 bases from J, the junction contained 15 bases not matched to a gene. This CDR3 has 17 amino acids. CDR3 region: CASSDQGGQRVDQPQHF. In DNA form, the CDR3 reads TGTGCCAGCAGCGACCAGGGGGGACAGAGAGTGGATCAGCCCCAGCATTTT.

V usage is TRBV4-1 and J usage is TRBJ1-5, with TRBD1 matching over 8 bases. CDR1 is MGHRA, CDR2 YSYEKL, per germline. The CDR3 consists of 16 residues. The trim removed 1 base at V and 7 bases at J, leaving 9 bases unmatched. The chain's CDR3 is CASSQGIDRGEQPQHF. The CDR3 region has the DNA TGCGCCAGCAGCCAAGGTATCGACAGGGGAGAACAGCCCCAGCATTTT.

The table lists this clone with a few counts. The chain links TRBV6-1 to TRBJ2-5, with D possibly TRBD1 on 5 matching bases. This CDR3 comprises 16 residues. CDR1 and CDR2 from the germline V gene are MNHNS and SASEGT. V was clipped by 1 base and J by 4 bases, with 16 bases between them. CDR3 in amino acids: CASSEGGPRARETQYF. CDR3 coding DNA: TGTGCCAGCAGTGAAGGGGGCCCCAGGGCTAGAGAGACCCAGTACTTC.